Each of the 30 T cell receptor beta chains below was sequenced from the same sample in a study of OX40 agonist ivuxolimab in advanced cancers. Produced via immunoSEQ multiplex PCR; TCRdb's table is partial and in-frame only. The sample includes fewer than 7,500 clones, roughly 88% seen only once; the top ten take 39%. Sequencing used CD4+ or CD8+ T cells sorted from blood, obtained in a trial of the OX40 agonist ivuxolimab. Every receptor here comes from an adult with an advanced solid tumor such as melanoma, head and neck, liver or kidney cancer.

The chain recombines TRBV12-5 with TRBJ2-7, with D possibly matching TRBD1 (6 bases). Deletions cut 6 bases from V and 3 bases from J, with 15 bases between. This CDR3 has 14 residues. Germline V lookup: CDR1 LGHNT, CDR2 FRNRAP. CDR3 in DNA: TGTGCTAGTGGGAAGGGACAACTTTTCTACGAGCAGTACTTC. It codes for CASGKGQLFYEQYF.

This clone was seen just once. This chain connects TRBV5-1 to TRBJ1-1; TRBD1 agrees at 8 bases. Germline V gene sequence: CDR1 SGHRS, CDR2 YFSETQ. The CDR3 is 17 amino acids. V was clipped by 1 base and J by 5 bases; unmatched bases: 13. CDR3 loop: CASSLSGQGSLITEAFF. The CDR3 DNA is TGCGCCAGCAGCTTGAGTGGACAGGGAAGTTTGATTACTGAAGCTTTCTTT.

The CDR3 sequence: CASSLVQSSGTEYNEQFF. DNA for the CDR3: TGTGCCAGCAGCTTAGTCCAATCAAGCGGGACTGAGTACAATGAGCAGTTCTTC. The V gene is TRBV7-6, the J gene TRBJ2-1; TRBD2 agrees at 7 bases. V gave up 1 base and J gave up 4 bases; unmatched junction bases: 13. CDR3 length equals 18 residues. The germline V gene encodes CDR1 SGHVS and CDR2 FNYEAQ.

This chain links TRBV19 with TRBJ1-2; 7 bases fit TRBD1. CDR3 length: 13 residues. V dropped 7 bases and J dropped 5; count of bases not matched to a gene: 7. Per germline, CDR1 LNHDA and CDR2 SQIVND (reference sequence). The CDR3 protein is CASNPGTAYGYTF. The CDR3 coding sequence is TGTGCCAGTAATCCCGGGACAGCTTATGGCTACACCTTC.

The rearrangement links TRBV18 to TRBJ2-4, with D possibly matching TRBD2 (6 bases). CDR1 and CDR2 (germline): KGHSH, LQKENI. Trimming removed 3 bases at V and 3 bases at J, with 15 bases between. The CDR3 totals 16 residues. The DNA of the CDR3 is TGTGCCAGCTCACCGTACACCCCGGAGGGCAAAAACATTCAGTACTTC. Protein: CASSPYTPEGKNIQYF. Filled out from reference TRBV18 and TRBJ2-4, the complete variable domain reads NAGVMQNPRHLVRRRGQEARLRCSPMKGHSHVYWYRQLPEEGLKFMVYLQKENIIDESGMPKERFSAEFPKEGPSILRIQQVVRGDSAAYFCASSPYTPEGKNIQYFGAGTRLSVL.

This CDR3 is CASSPSGVWTDTQYF. The CDR3 DNA follows: TGTGCCAGTAGTCCCTCAGGGGTGTGGACAGATACGCAGTATTTT. This chain connects TRBV19 to TRBJ2-3; possibly TRBD1 for D (6 bases). CDR1 is LNHDA and CDR2 is SQIVND in the germline V gene (reference sequence). V was clipped by 5 bases and J by 3 bases, with 15 bases between them. CDR3 length: 15 residues.

The gene calls are TRBV28 and TRBJ2-7; no clear D gene. Germline loops: CDR1 MDHEN, CDR2 SYDVKM. V was trimmed by 2 bases and J by 6 bases, leaving 14 bases between them. CDR3 length: 14 amino acids. CDR3 loop: CASSLGLHNLEQYF. The CDR3 DNA is TGTGCCAGCAGTTTAGGTTTGCACAACCTCGAGCAGTACTTC.

The J gene is TRBJ2-3, the V gene TRBV2; 9 bases map to TRBD2. Germline CDR1 and CDR2: SNHLY and FYNNEI. After removal of 3 bases from V and 1 base from J, the junction contained 5 bases not matched to a gene. The CDR3 spans 16 residues. CDR3 bases: TGTGCCAGCAGTGATGGGGCTAGCGGGGGCACAGATACGCAGTATTTT. Its protein is CASSDGASGGTDTQYF.

This clone was recorded a few times. This rearrangement joins TRBV9 to TRBJ2-7; 9 bases are a match to TRBD1. V lost 3 bases, J lost 5 bases, and 6 bases stayed unmatched. Germline CDR1 and CDR2: SGDLS and YYNGEE. This CDR3 contains 14 residues. The CDR3 DNA sequence: TGTGCCAGCAGCGCATTAGACAGGGGGGACGAGCAGTACTTC. This translates into CASSALDRGDEQYF.

The chain couples TRBV28 to TRBJ1-5; D is unclear. Germline CDR1 MDHEN, CDR2 SYDVKM. The V end was cut by 7 bases, the J end by 7 bases, with 11 bases between. CDR3 length: 12 amino acids. CDR3 bases: TGTGCCAGCATAAAAGGATCCCAGCCCCAGCATTTT. Translation gives CASIKGSQPQHF.

This chain uses TRBV10-1 with TRBJ2-3, with unresolved D. Germline V gene sequence: CDR1 WNHNN, CDR2 SYGVQD (reference sequence). V was cut by 2 bases and J by 5 bases, with 11 bases left in between. The CDR3 runs 14 residues. The CDR3 DNA reads as TGCGCCAGCAGTGAGGCTTTTGGTGGAGATACGCAGTATTTT. This translates into CASSEAFGGDTQYF.

This clone appeared a single time. J is TRBJ2-7 and V is TRBV16, with D possibly being TRBD2 (6 bases). This CDR3 is 14 amino acids long. Germline loops: CDR1 KGHSY, CDR2 FQNENV. V lost 5 bases, J lost 1 base, and 12 bases lay in between. CDR3 sequence (DNA): TGTGCCAGCAGCACATCTAGCGCGTCCTACGAGCAGTACTTC. This codes for CASSTSSASYEQYF.

The rearrangement links TRBV6-6 to TRBJ2-3; 10 positions agree with TRBD2. J lost 5 bases, V lost 3 bases, and 8 bases had no gene match. The CDR3 sequence is 16 residues long. The germline V gene has CDR1 MNHNY and CDR2 SVGAGI (reference sequence). CDR3 region: CASSYGLAGDLDTQYF. In DNA, the CDR3 is TGTGCCAGCAGTTATGGGCTAGCGGGAGACTTAGATACGCAGTATTTT.

The chain recombines TRBV5-8 with TRBJ2-3, with 9 bases that match TRBD1. The CDR3 extends over 18 amino acids. Trimming took 0 bases from V and 1 from J; bases not matched to a gene: 9. Germline assignment: CDR1 SGHTS and CDR2 YDEGEE. The CDR3 spells CASSLGLLTGGRTDTQYF. The CDR3 DNA sequence: TGTGCCAGCAGCTTGGGCCTATTAACAGGGGGCCGCACAGATACGCAGTATTTT. Drawing the rest from reference TRBV5-8 and TRBJ2-3, the complete variable domain is EAGVTQSPTHLIKTRGQQATLRCSPISGHTSVYWYQQALGLGLQFLLWYDEGEERNRGNFPPRFSGRQFPNYSSELNVNALELEDSALYLCASSLGLLTGGRTDTQYFGPGTRLTVL.

The V and J genes are TRBV27 and TRBJ1-5; D gene uncertain. The CDR3 consists of 13 residues. Between the trimmed V and J ends, which lost 6 bases and 1 base, there was a span of 7 bases. Germline CDR1 MNHEY, CDR2 SMNVEV (reference sequence). Here the CDR3 DNA reads TGTGCCAGCAGCCCCTTCAGCAATCAGCCCCAGCATTTT. Its protein is CASSPFSNQPQHF.

The chain has TRBV7-6 and TRBJ2-5; D unresolved. The CDR3 has 11 amino acids. Trimming cost V 6 bases and J 4 bases, with 6 bases left between them. From germline, CDR1 is SGHVS and CDR2 FNYEAQ. The CDR3 protein is CASRPVETQYF. The CDR3 coding sequence is TGTGCCAGCAGACCTGTAGAGACCCAGTACTTC.

This chain joins TRBV29-1 and TRBJ2-2; D is possibly TRBD2 (6 bases). Trimming removed 3 bases from V and 0 bases from J, with 14 bases in between. The germline V gene encodes CDR1 SQVTM and CDR2 ANQGSEA. CDR3 size: 16 residues. The CDR3 DNA sequence: TGCAGCGTTGAGCGGGAAGAGGGGCCGAACACCGGGGAGCTGTTTTTT. It codes for CSVEREEGPNTGELFF.

V is TRBV11-2 and J is TRBJ2-1; D is undetermined. The CDR3 is made up of 12 amino acids. Germline assignment: CDR1 SGHAT and CDR2 FQNNGV. Trimming pared 4 bases from V and 9 bases from J, leaving 10 bases between. In DNA form, the CDR3 reads TGTGCCAGCAGCTCCCTTTCCCCTGAGCAGTTCTTC. As protein: CASSSLSPEQFF.

The CDR3 loop is CASSVAQGTGETQYF. The CDR3 DNA sequence: TGTGCCAGCAGCGTAGCTCAGGGGACGGGGGAGACCCAGTACTTC. The chain recombines TRBV9 with TRBJ2-5, with a possible D match to TRBD1 (6 bases). V was shortened by 0 bases and J by 5 bases, with 14 bases between the two germline ends. The CDR3 has 15 amino acids. CDR1 is SGDLS, CDR2 YYNGEE, per germline.

Here the CDR3 reads CASSQGTESSYNEQFF. The DNA of the CDR3 is TGCGCCAGCAGCCAAGGGACGGAGAGCTCCTACAATGAGCAGTTCTTC. The chain is built from TRBV4-1 and TRBJ2-1, with no clear D. Germline V gene sequence: CDR1 MGHRA, CDR2 YSYEKL. The CDR3 extends over 16 amino acids. V shed 1 base and J shed 0 bases, with 10 bases lying between them.

By share, this clone ranks as large. The chain uses TRBV11-2 and TRBJ2-7, with D possibly called TRBD1 or TRBD2 (6 bases each). Germline CDR1 is SGHAT and CDR2 is FQNNGV. V gave up 2 bases and J gave up 6 bases, with 23 bases separating them. The CDR3 sequence is 17 residues long. For the CDR3, the DNA is TGTGCCAGCAGCTTATTCGGGGGCGGGCAGGGGTACGGCGAGCAGTACTTC. Translated, it gives CASSLFGGGQGYGEQYF.

This chain links TRBV2 with TRBJ2-7; perhaps TRBD2 as D (5 bases). This CDR3 spans 12 amino acids. Trimming shortened V by 7 bases and J by 2 bases, and 9 bases separated the two germline ends. Germline CDR1 is SNHLY and CDR2 is FYNNEI. CDR3 coding DNA: TGTGCCAGCACGGACTCGACCTACGAGCAGTACTTC. Translated: CASTDSTYEQYF.

CDR3 protein: CASSLGTLDGYTF. In nucleotides, the CDR3 is TGTGCCAGCAGCTTAGGGACATTAGATGGCTACACCTTC. The chain has TRBV7-9 and TRBJ1-2; a weak D match, TRBD1 (5 bases). The CDR3 loop spans 13 amino acids. Trimming pared 1 base from V and 6 bases from J, leaving 9 bases between. The germline CDR1 and CDR2 sequences are SEHNR and FQNEAQ (reference sequence).

V is TRBV19 and J is TRBJ2-7, with unresolved D. Germline-derived CDR1 and CDR2 are LNHDA and SQIVND (reference sequence). The CDR3 is made up of 11 amino acids. Trimming took 5 bases from V and 3 from J, leaving 5 bases between them. CDR3: CASSPGYEQYF. CDR3 in DNA: TGTGCCAGTAGTCCCGGCTACGAGCAGTACTTC.

This chain uses TRBV28 with TRBJ2-1, with 9 bases fitting TRBD2. Germline-derived CDR1 and CDR2 are MDHEN and SYDVKM. The CDR3 length is 15 residues. Trimming took 4 bases from V and 9 from J; bases not matched to a gene: 10. The CDR3: CASSSGTSWLAEQFF. CDR3 nucleotides: TGTGCCAGCAGTTCCGGGACTAGCTGGCTCGCTGAGCAGTTCTTC. The whole variable domain, remainder taken from reference TRBV28 and TRBJ2-1, is DVKVTQSSRYLVKRTGEKVFLECVQDMDHENMFWYRQDPGLGLRLIYFSYDVKMKEKGDIPEGYSVSREKKERFSLILESASTNQTSMYLCASSSGTSWLAEQFFGPGTRLTVL.

The chain employs TRBV10-3 and TRBJ2-3; 8 nucleotides agree with TRBD2. Germline lookup yields CDR1 ENHRY and CDR2 SYGVKD. V lost 2 bases and J lost 3; bases outside the gene matches: 4. CDR3 length equals 15 residues. The CDR3 protein is CAISEGTSRTDTQYF. In DNA form, the CDR3 reads TGTGCCATCAGTGAGGGGACTAGTAGAACAGATACGCAGTATTTT.

V usage is TRBV6-5 and J usage is TRBJ1-1, with D maybe TRBD1 (6 bases). CDR1 MNHEY and CDR2 SVGAGI come from the germline V gene. V dropped 5 bases and J dropped 4 bases, with 11 bases sitting between them. The length of the CDR3 is 13 residues. The CDR3 protein is CASSHREITEAFF. The CDR3 nucleotides read TGTGCCAGCAGTCACAGGGAGATCACTGAAGCTTTCTTT.

The V and J genes are TRBV2 and TRBJ2-3; D possibly corresponds to TRBD1 (6 bases). V was trimmed by 4 bases and J by 3 bases, leaving 17 bases between them. Germline V gene lookup returns CDR1 SNHLY and CDR2 FYNNEI. The CDR3 has 16 residues. For the CDR3, the DNA is TGTGCCAGCAGTGCAGGACAGTTGCTAAGGACAGATACGCAGTATTTT. It encodes CASSAGQLLRTDTQYF.

The rearrangement uses TRBV29-1 and TRBJ2-7; 14 bases are a match to TRBD2. Germline V gene sequence: CDR1 SQVTM, CDR2 ANQGSEA. CDR3 length: 16 amino acids. Trimming took 5 bases from V and 5 from J; bases not matched to a gene: 11. CDR3 DNA: TGCAGCGTTCTGCCCGGGGGACTAGCGGGAGTTGACGAGCAGTACTTC. Its protein is CSVLPGGLAGVDEQYF.

This clone was observed once. The chain carries TRBV15 and TRBJ2-1; TRBD2 matches at 8 bases. With 0 bases clipped from V and 4 bases from J, the junction kept 2 bases outside the gene matches. Germline values: CDR1 LNHNV, CDR2 YYDKDF (reference sequence). This CDR3 region has 15 residues. CDR3 sequence (DNA): TGTGCCACCAGCAGAGATAGCGGGATGTACAATGAGCAGTTCTTC. Translation gives CATSRDSGMYNEQFF.